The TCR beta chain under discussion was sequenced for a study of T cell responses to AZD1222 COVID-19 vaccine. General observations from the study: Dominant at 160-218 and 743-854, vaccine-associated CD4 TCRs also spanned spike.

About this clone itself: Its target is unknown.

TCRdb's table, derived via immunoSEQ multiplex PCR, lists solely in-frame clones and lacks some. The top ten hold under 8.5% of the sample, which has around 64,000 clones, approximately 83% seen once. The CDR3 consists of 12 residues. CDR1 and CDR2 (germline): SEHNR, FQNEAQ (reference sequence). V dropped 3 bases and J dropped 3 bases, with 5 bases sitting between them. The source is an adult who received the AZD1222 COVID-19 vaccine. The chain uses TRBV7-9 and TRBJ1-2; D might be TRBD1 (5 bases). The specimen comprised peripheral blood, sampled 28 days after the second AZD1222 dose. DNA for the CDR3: TGTGCCAGCAGCTTGGGGGACTATGGCTACACCTTC. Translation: CASSLGDYGYTF.